This T cell receptor (beta chain) was observed in a study of early T cells in non-severe SARS-CoV-2 infection. About the research overall: Investigators sequenced bulk RNA drawn from unsorted whole blood, and chains remained unpaired.

CDR1 SGHDN and CDR2 FVKESK come from the germline V gene. The CDR3 totals 13 residues. V was cut by 3 bases and J by 4 bases, with 9 bases left in between. Attachment of unique molecular identifiers was made to individual cDNA molecules. TCRdb called the 5' RACE reads again in MiXCR, with one record for every CDR3 protein. Here the sample spans about 83,000 distinct CDR3 sequences, 9% to 15% being singletons. This clonotype was seen many times. Its specificity is not known. Whole-study results and caveats: Private and CD4 specificities were missed by VDJdb matching, skewed to anti-spike CD8.

Sequenced material: whole blood. This TCR was recovered from an adult who was a healthcare worker with PCR-confirmed SARS-CoV-2 infection or an uninfected control (not recorded which). This sequence joins TRBV14 and TRBJ1-2; maybe TRBD1 (6 bases). The CDR3 loop reads CASSHLQGYGYTF. Written as DNA, the CDR3 is TGTGCCAGCAGCCACCTACAGGGCTATGGCTACACCTTC.